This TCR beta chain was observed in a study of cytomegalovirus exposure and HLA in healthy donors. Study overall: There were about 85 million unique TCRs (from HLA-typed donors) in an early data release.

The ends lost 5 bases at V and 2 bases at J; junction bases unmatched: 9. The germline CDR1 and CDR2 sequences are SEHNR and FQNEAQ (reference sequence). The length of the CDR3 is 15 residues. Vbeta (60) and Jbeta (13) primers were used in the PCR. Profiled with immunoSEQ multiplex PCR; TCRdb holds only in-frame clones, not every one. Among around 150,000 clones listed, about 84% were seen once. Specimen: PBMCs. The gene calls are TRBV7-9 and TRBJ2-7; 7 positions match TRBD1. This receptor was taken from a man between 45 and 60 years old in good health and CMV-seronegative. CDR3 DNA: TGTGCCAGCAGCCTAATAGAGGGGGCGGCCTACGAGCAGTACTTC. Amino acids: CASSLIEGAAYEQYF.